Sequencing of this T cell receptor beta chain was carried out in a study of OX40 agonist ivuxolimab in advanced cancers. The CDR3 is 15 residues long. V gave up 4 bases and J gave up 3 bases; unmatched junction bases: 1. Germline CDR1 is MGHRA and CDR2 is YSYEKL. Assay: immunoSEQ multiplex PCR; the TCRdb copy retains only in-frame clones and omits some. The repertoire holds around 60,000 clones, with around 90% as singletons. The chain combines TRBV4-1 with TRBJ2-1; 12 bases line up with TRBD2. The input for sequencing was CD4+ or CD8+ T cells sorted from blood, taken in a trial of the OX40 agonist ivuxolimab. This receptor was taken from an adult with an advanced solid tumor such as melanoma, head and neck, liver or kidney cancer. The CDR3 sequence is CASSPTSGGYNEQFF. Written as DNA, the CDR3 is TGCGCCAGCAGCCCGACTAGCGGGGGCTACAATGAGCAGTTCTTC.